Listed here is a single TCR beta chain. Each cDNA molecule carried a unique molecular identifier. TCRdb re-called the 5' RACE reads through MiXCR, storing one row per CDR3 protein. The sample records roughly 62,000 distinct CDR3 sequences, about 8% being singletons. This specimen comes from a study of early T cells in non-severe SARS-CoV-2 infection. V was pared by 1 base and J by 12 bases, with 13 bases between. The CDR3 extends over 13 amino acids. In germline, CDR1 is SGHDN, CDR2 FVKESK. The chain carries TRBV14 and TRBJ2-1; D may be TRBD1 (5 bases). The TCR was taken from an adult who was a healthcare worker with PCR-confirmed SARS-CoV-2 infection or an uninfected control (not recorded which). Material for sequencing was whole blood. CDR3 nucleotide sequence: TGTGCCAGCAGCCAAGGCCTAACAGGCGGGCAGTTCTTC. Translating gives CASSQGLTGGQFF.